Below are 13 T cell receptor beta chains sequenced from a single sample in a study of cytomegalovirus exposure and HLA in healthy donors. Measured with immunoSEQ multiplex PCR; TCRdb has only the in-frame clones, and not every one. The data contain about 76,000 clones, 90% to 95% of them singletons. Sequenced input: PBMCs. The receptors shown here come from a young man in good health and CMV-seropositive.

V and J are TRBV28 and TRBJ1-3; D gene ambiguous. Looked up from germline, CDR1 is MDHEN and CDR2 is SYDVKM. With 11 bases removed from V and 0 bases from J, the gap between germline ends came to 14 bases. The length of the CDR3 is 14 residues. This chain's CDR3 is CASRAGFSGNTIYF. As DNA, the CDR3 is TGTGCCTCGAGGGCCGGCTTCTCTGGAAACACCATATATTTT.

The CDR3 nucleotides are TGTGCCTGGAGAGTCGCACAGACAGGCAGGGCTGAAGCTTTCTTT. This encodes CAWRVAQTGRAEAFF. The gene calls are TRBV30 and TRBJ1-1; possibly TRBD1 for D (6 bases). CDR1 and CDR2 from the germline V gene are GTSNPN and SVGIG (reference sequence). Trimming removed 3 bases from V and 6 bases from J, with 20 bases in between. This CDR3 comprises 15 residues.

This clone was counted once. The chain links TRBV7-2 to TRBJ2-4, with D maybe TRBD1 (7 bases). The CDR3 extends over 15 amino acids. Looked up from germline, CDR1 is SGHTA and CDR2 is FQGNSA. Trimming stripped 4 bases from V and 0 bases from J, with 10 bases between. CDR3 sequence reads: CASSSGGTAKNIQYF. CDR3 nucleotides: TGTGCCAGCAGCTCAGGGGGGACAGCCAAAAACATTCAGTACTTC.

This chain connects TRBV28 to TRBJ2-7; a possible D gene is TRBD2 (5 bases). CDR3 size: 13 residues. Trimming stripped 5 bases from V and 5 bases from J, with 13 bases between. From germline, CDR1 is MDHEN and CDR2 SYDVKM. The CDR3 DNA sequence: TGTGCCAGCAGTAAAACAAATAGCGACGAGCAGTACTTC. The encoded protein is CASSKTNSDEQYF.

The chain is built from TRBV18 and TRBJ1-3; the D is unclear. The CDR3 runs to 15 residues. In germline, CDR1 is KGHSH, CDR2 LQKENI. V lost 2 bases and J lost 2, with 10 bases in between. CDR3 protein: CASSPGGLTGNTIYF. CDR3 nucleotides: TGTGCCAGCTCACCAGGTGGACTAACTGGAAACACCATATATTTT.

Only one count was recorded for this clone. The chain has TRBV7-9 and TRBJ2-7, with 7 bases aligning to TRBD1. After removal of 4 bases from V and 2 bases from J, the junction contained 5 bases not matched to a gene. This CDR3 contains 14 residues. Germline V gene data show CDR1 as SEHNR and CDR2 as FQNEAQ (reference sequence). The DNA for the CDR3 is TGTGCCAGCAGCTCCCCGGGACAGACCTACGAGCAGTACTTC. This codes for CASSSPGQTYEQYF.

The J gene is TRBJ1-2, the V gene TRBV5-5; 9 nucleotides align to TRBD1. The V segment lost 3 bases and the J segment 3 bases; nucleotides outside the gene matches: 6. This CDR3 has 15 amino acids. Germline V CDR1 and CDR2: SGHKS, YYEKEE (reference sequence). The CDR3 DNA is TGTGCCAGCAGCTCGCACAGGGGGCTTTACTATGGCTACACCTTC. This translates into CASSSHRGLYYGYTF. The entire variable domain, with the rest obtained from reference TRBV5-5 and TRBJ1-2, is as follows: DAGVTQSPTHLIKTRGQQVTLRCSPISGHKSVSWYQQVLGQGPQFIFQYYEKEERGRGNFPDRFSARQFPNYSSELNVNALLLGDSALYLCASSSHRGLYYGYTFGSGTRLTVV.

The chain has TRBV4-1 and TRBJ2-7, with 8 bases aligning to TRBD1. J lost 4 bases, V lost 4 bases, and 3 bases had no gene match. The CDR3 length is 13 residues. CDR1 is MGHRA and CDR2 is YSYEKL in the germline V gene. The CDR3 DNA follows: TGCGCCAGCAGCCTCCGGACAGGGTACGAGCAGTACTTC. Encoded protein: CASSLRTGYEQYF.

The chain uses TRBV5-1 and TRBJ2-7; TRBD2 is a possible D gene (5 bases). Trimming pared 3 bases from V and 6 bases from J, leaving 19 bases between. The CDR3 runs to 15 residues. Germline CDR1 reads SGHRS; CDR2 reads YFSETQ. Here the CDR3 DNA reads TGCGCCAGCAGCTCGCTACCGGGAACAGATGGCGAGCAGTACTTC. It encodes CASSSLPGTDGEQYF.

The genes are TRBV4-1 and TRBJ2-5; no clear D. Trimming shortened V by 4 bases and J by 2 bases, and 8 bases separated the two germline ends. CDR3 length equals 13 residues. CDR1 MGHRA and CDR2 YSYEKL come from the germline V gene. The CDR3 DNA is TGCGCCAGCAGCCGATCAGTACAAGAGACCCAGTACTTC. Its protein product is CASSRSVQETQYF.

The V call is TRBV6-1, the J call TRBJ1-1, with D possibly matching TRBD1 (6 bases). Trimming took off 4 bases at V and 5 bases at J, with 14 bases between the two ends. The CDR3 length is 14 residues. CDR1 MNHNS and CDR2 SASEGT come from the germline V gene. The DNA for the CDR3 is TGTGCCAGCAGTGCGGTGAGACAGGAGACTGAAGCTTTCTTT. Protein: CASSAVRQETEAFF.

V usage is TRBV5-1 and J usage is TRBJ2-4; maybe TRBD1 (6 bases). The CDR3 contains 17 residues. V lost 2 bases to trimming and J lost 1 base, with 16 bases between them. CDR1 is SGHRS and CDR2 is YFSETQ in the germline V gene. CDR3 protein: CASSFTFGGGAKNIQYF. The CDR3 nucleotides are TGCGCCAGCAGCTTCACTTTTGGGGGCGGGGCCAAAAACATTCAGTACTTC.

V gene TRBV5-6 combines with J gene TRBJ2-1, with 9 bases fitting TRBD1. The germline V gene has CDR1 SGHDT and CDR2 YYEEEE. J lost 0 bases, V lost 3 bases, and 1 base had no gene match. The CDR3 has 15 residues. CDR3: CASSWDRVSYNEQFF. DNA of the CDR3: TGTGCCAGCAGCTGGGACAGGGTCTCCTACAATGAGCAGTTCTTC.